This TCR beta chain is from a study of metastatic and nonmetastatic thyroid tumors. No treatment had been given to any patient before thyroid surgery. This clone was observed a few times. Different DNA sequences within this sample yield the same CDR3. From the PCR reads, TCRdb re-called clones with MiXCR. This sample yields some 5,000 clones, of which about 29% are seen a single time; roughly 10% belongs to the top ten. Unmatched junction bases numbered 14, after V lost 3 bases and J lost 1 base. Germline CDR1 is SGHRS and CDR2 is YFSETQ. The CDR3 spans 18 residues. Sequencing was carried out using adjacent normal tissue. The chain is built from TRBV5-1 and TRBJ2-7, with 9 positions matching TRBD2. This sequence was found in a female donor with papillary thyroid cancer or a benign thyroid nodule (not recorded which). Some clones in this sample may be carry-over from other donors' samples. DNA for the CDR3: TGCGCCAGCAGCTCATATGGCGGGAGGGCCGGGAGGTCCTACGAGCAGTACTTC. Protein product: CASSSYGGRAGRSYEQYF.